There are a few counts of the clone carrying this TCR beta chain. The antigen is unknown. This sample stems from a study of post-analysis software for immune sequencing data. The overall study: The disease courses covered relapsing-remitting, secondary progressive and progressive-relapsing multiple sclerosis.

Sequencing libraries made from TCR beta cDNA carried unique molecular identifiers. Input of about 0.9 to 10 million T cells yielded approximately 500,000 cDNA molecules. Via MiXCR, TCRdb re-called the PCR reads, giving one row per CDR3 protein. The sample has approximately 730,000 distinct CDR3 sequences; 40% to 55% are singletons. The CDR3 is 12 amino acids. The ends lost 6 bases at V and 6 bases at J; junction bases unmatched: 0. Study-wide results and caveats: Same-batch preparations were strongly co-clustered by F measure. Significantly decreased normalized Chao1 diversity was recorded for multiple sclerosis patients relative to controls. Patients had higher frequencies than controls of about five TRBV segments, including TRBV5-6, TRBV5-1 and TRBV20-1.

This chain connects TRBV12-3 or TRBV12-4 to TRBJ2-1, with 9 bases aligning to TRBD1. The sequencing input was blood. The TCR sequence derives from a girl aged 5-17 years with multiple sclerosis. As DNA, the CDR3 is TGTGCCAGCAGGACAGGGGGCAATGAGCAGTTCTTC. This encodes CASRTGGNEQFF.